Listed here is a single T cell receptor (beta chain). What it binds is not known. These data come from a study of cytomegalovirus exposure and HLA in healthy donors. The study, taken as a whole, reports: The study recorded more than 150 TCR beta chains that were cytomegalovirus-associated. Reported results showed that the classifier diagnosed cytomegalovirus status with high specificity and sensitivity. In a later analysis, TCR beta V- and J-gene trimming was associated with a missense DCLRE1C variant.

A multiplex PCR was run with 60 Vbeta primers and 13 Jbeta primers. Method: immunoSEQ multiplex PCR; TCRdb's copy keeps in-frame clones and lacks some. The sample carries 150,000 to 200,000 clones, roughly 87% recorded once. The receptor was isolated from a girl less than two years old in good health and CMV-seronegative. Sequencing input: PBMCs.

CDR3 region: CASSLRQGLDSGELFF. Here the CDR3 DNA reads TGCGCCAGCAGCTTGAGGCAGGGACTCGATTCCGGGGAGCTGTTTTTT. The gene calls are TRBV5-1 and TRBJ2-2, with D perhaps TRBD2 (6 bases). With 1 base removed from V and 6 bases from J, the gap between germline ends came to 16 bases. Germline CDR1 SGHRS, CDR2 YFSETQ. CDR3 length: 16 residues.